One and the same sample provided the 18 T cell receptor beta chains below, sequenced in a study of T-cell reconstitution after alpha-beta-depleted transplantation in children. Unique molecular identifiers were used in preparing the TCRbeta library. TCRdb re-called the PCR reads with MiXCR, one entry per CDR3 protein. This table holds hundreds of thousands of distinct CDR3 sequences, 15% to 20% found once. This material consisted of PBMCs from the stem cell graft donor, taken from the stem cell graft. Every receptor here comes from a human donor who donated a stem cell graft to a child with acute myeloid leukemia.

Many counts were recorded for this clonotype. V and J are TRBV29-1 and TRBJ1-1; perhaps TRBD1 as D (6 bases). CDR3 length equals 10 residues. V dropped 7 bases and J dropped 10 bases, with 13 bases sitting between them. Germline values: CDR1 SQVTM, CDR2 ANQGSEA. In DNA, the CDR3 is TGCAGCGGTTCACAGGGTGTAGCTTTCTTT. As protein: CSGSQGVAFF.

This clonotype was detected ten times or more. This chain links TRBV20-1 with TRBJ2-1; D is perhaps TRBD1 (5 bases). Germline CDR1 DFQATT, CDR2 SNEGSKA (reference sequence). The length of the CDR3 is 13 residues. The V end lost 5 bases, the J end lost 6 bases, and 14 bases lay between the germline ends. For the CDR3, the DNA is TGCAGTGCTCTGGGGCAGACATTCAATGAGCAGTTCTTC. Protein: CSALGQTFNEQFF.

The chain uses TRBV5-1 and TRBJ1-5; no definite D call. CDR3 length: 13 amino acids. Germline V CDR1 and CDR2: SGHRS, YFSETQ. V was pared by 4 bases and J by 6 bases, with 11 bases between. The CDR3 DNA reads TGCGCCAGCAGCCCTATGGGCCCTCAGCCCCAGCATTTT. The encoded protein is CASSPMGPQPQHF.

V and J are TRBV5-1 and TRBJ2-3, with 7 bases that match TRBD2. The V segment lost 4 bases and the J segment 0 bases; nucleotides outside the gene matches: 8. The CDR3 contains 16 residues. Per germline, CDR1 SGHRS and CDR2 YFSETQ. CDR3 residues: CASSNQWGGSTDTQYF. As DNA, the CDR3 is TGCGCCAGCAGCAACCAATGGGGGGGGAGCACAGATACGCAGTATTTT.

Remarks on this clonotype: Being one base from a much bigger clone, this may be a read error. The chain carries TRBV5-5 and TRBJ2-7; D is possibly TRBD1 (5 bases). CDR3 size: 15 residues. Germline V CDR1 and CDR2: SGHKS, YYEKEE (reference sequence). The CDR3 reads CASSFDRANSYGQYV. DNA of the CDR3: TGTGCCAGCAGCTTCGACAGAGCTAACTCCTACGGGCAGTACGTC.

The chain carries TRBV7-9 and TRBJ1-1, with a tentative D call TRBD1 (5 bases). This CDR3 is built from 13 residues. The germline CDR1 and CDR2 sequences are SEHNR and FQNEAQ (reference sequence). Trimming stripped 5 bases from V and 4 bases from J, with 11 bases between. CDR3 protein: CASSPIGVTEAFF. The CDR3 DNA reads as TGTGCCAGCAGCCCCATAGGGGTCACTGAAGCTTTCTTT.

This clonotype was counted a few times. The chain recombines TRBV3-1 with TRBJ2-7; D is perhaps TRBD2 (5 bases). CDR1 is LGHDT, CDR2 YNNKEL, per germline (reference sequence). CDR3 length: 16 residues. Between the trimmed V and J ends, which lost 1 base and 2 bases, there was a span of 15 bases. CDR3 region: CASSQVPAGPTYEQYF. The CDR3, as DNA: TGTGCCAGCAGCCAAGTACCGGCGGGCCCAACCTACGAGCAGTACTTC.

This clonotype was seen a few times. V and J are TRBV5-5 and TRBJ2-7; D gene ambiguous. Per germline, CDR1 SGHKS and CDR2 YYEKEE (reference sequence). The CDR3 is 14 amino acids. Trimming shortened V by 0 bases and J by 7 bases, and 14 bases separated the two germline ends. The chain's CDR3 is CASSLDYPVGEQYV. The CDR3 DNA sequence: TGTGCCAGCAGCTTGGACTACCCCGTGGGAGAGCAGTACGTC.

The table lists this clonotype with a few counts. V usage is TRBV5-1 and J usage is TRBJ2-5; 11 nucleotides match TRBD2. CDR1 SGHRS and CDR2 YFSETQ come from the germline V gene. The V and J ends lost 4 bases and 3 bases, in that order; junction bases with no gene match: 5. The CDR3 contains 15 residues. The CDR3 is CASSNISGGEETQYF. The DNA of the CDR3 is TGCGCCAGCAGCAATATTAGCGGGGGGGAAGAGACCCAGTACTTC.

This clonotype was seen more than once but under ten times. The CDR3 loop is CASRGLPYEQYF. The DNA of the CDR3 is TGTGCCAGCAGGGGACTTCCCTACGAGCAGTACTTC. This chain uses TRBV12-3 or TRBV12-4 with TRBJ2-7; D might be TRBD2 (6 bases). The length of the CDR3 is 12 residues. The V end was cut by 6 bases, the J end by 2 bases, with 8 bases between.

This clonotype was seen more than once but under ten times. The rearrangement joins TRBV7-9 to TRBJ2-7; either TRBD1 or TRBD2 may fit D (5 bases each). Trimming stripped 4 bases from V and 3 bases from J, with 19 bases between. CDR3 length: 16 amino acids. Germline values: CDR1 SEHNR, CDR2 FQNEAQ (reference sequence). CDR3 nucleotides: TGTGCCAGCAGCTCGGTCCTCCAGGGACCCCACTACGAGCAGTACTTC. Translation gives CASSSVLQGPHYEQYF.

This clonotype occurred a few times. The chain couples TRBV5-5 to TRBJ2-7; 7 nucleotides align to TRBD2. The CDR3 extends over 14 amino acids. Germline CDR1 SGHKS, CDR2 YYEKEE (reference sequence). The V gene end was trimmed by 6 bases and the J gene end by 2 bases; junction bases not matched to a gene: 8. The CDR3 DNA sequence: TGTGCCAGCATGCATCCGGGACTACCCTACGAGCAGTACTTC. Residues: CASMHPGLPYEQYF.

This clonotype showed up many times. This rearrangement joins TRBV20-1 to TRBJ2-1; 8 bases align to TRBD2. Unmatched junction bases numbered 15, after V lost 1 base and J lost 10 bases. The CDR3 is made up of 16 amino acids. CDR1 is DFQATT, CDR2 SNEGSKA, per germline (reference sequence). CDR3 bases: TGCAGTGCTAGAGGGGCCTCGAACGGGGGGGGTTTAGAGCAGTTCTTC. Its protein product is CSARGASNGGGLEQFF.

V and J are TRBV5-1 and TRBJ1-2; 7 nucleotides line up with TRBD1. The trim removed 0 bases at V and 4 bases at J, leaving 6 bases unmatched. This CDR3 spans 15 amino acids. Germline assignment: CDR1 SGHRS and CDR2 YFSETQ. In nucleotides, the CDR3 is TGCGCCAGCAGCTTGGCCGGGGAGGGGGCCTATGGCTACACCTTC. Translated, it gives CASSLAGEGAYGYTF.

The V and J genes are TRBV20-1 and TRBJ2-5; D not certain. Germline V gene lookup returns CDR1 DFQATT and CDR2 SNEGSKA (reference sequence). CDR3 length: 14 residues. Trimming removed 5 bases from V and 0 bases from J, with 13 bases in between. CDR3 nucleotide sequence: TGCAGTGCTCCGCCGCGGTGGTACCAAGAGACCCAGTACTTC. Amino acids: CSAPPRWYQETQYF.

This clonotype was detected a few times. The chain carries TRBV9 and TRBJ1-4, with TRBD1 identical over 12 bases. Trimming at V came to 4 bases and at J to 3 bases, leaving 7 bases not matched to a gene. Germline lookup yields CDR1 SGDLS and CDR2 YYNGEE. This CDR3 comprises 17 residues. CDR3 nucleotide sequence: TGTGCCAGCAGCCGTGGGACAGGGGGCGAAGCTAATGAAAAACTGTTTTTT. Amino acid sequence: CASSRGTGGEANEKLFF.

This clonotype was picked up many times. CDR3 nucleotides: TGTGCCAGCAGCTTACAGGGGTTCAATCAGCCCCAGCATTTT. This translates into CASSLQGFNQPQHF. The chain combines TRBV12-3 or TRBV12-4 with TRBJ1-5; 7 positions agree with TRBD1. This CDR3 has 14 amino acids. The junction had 5 bases not matched to a gene; V was cut back by 6 bases and J by 3 bases.

This clonotype was seen repeatedly, ten times or more. The CDR3 sequence is CSARDPGYRNSPLHF. CDR3 nucleotides: TGCAGTGCTAGAGATCCGGGGTACAGAAATTCACCCCTCCACTTT. The rearrangement links TRBV20-1 to TRBJ1-6; D gene unclear. CDR3 length equals 15 residues. Germline V CDR1 and CDR2: DFQATT, SNEGSKA (reference sequence). Deletions cut 0 bases from V and 7 bases from J, with 13 bases between.